The 27 T cell receptor beta chains below all came from one sample that was sequenced in a study of blood T cells in healthy people across ages. Then a second PCR, running about 6 to 12 cycles, was carried out with a sample-barcoded 5' primer and a J-beta primer mix. TCRdb used MiXCR to reprocess the 5' RACE reads, holding one entry per CDR3 protein. The sample shows roughly 1,700,000 distinct CDR3 sequences, approximately 28% of them seen only once. Source material: blood. Every receptor here comes from a woman in her twenties or thirties in good health.

This clonotype was counted many times. The rearrangement links TRBV10-3 to TRBJ2-5, with no clear D. Per the germline V gene, CDR1 is ENHRY and CDR2 is SYGVKD. The CDR3 covers 14 residues. V lost 2 bases, J lost 3 bases, and 10 bases lay in between. The CDR3 protein is CAISEGHGKETQYF. The CDR3 nucleotides are TGTGCCATCAGTGAGGGGCATGGCAAAGAGACCCAGTACTTC.

This chain connects TRBV7-9 to TRBJ2-7; no firm D call. CDR1 and CDR2 from the germline V gene are SEHNR and FQNEAQ (reference sequence). The CDR3 totals 13 residues. V was cut by 6 bases and J by 2 bases, with 11 bases left in between. CDR3: CASRMDGPYEQYF. The CDR3 nucleotides are TGTGCCAGCAGAATGGACGGCCCCTACGAGCAGTACTTC.

The CDR3 spells CAVQKGMETQYF. CDR3 sequence (DNA): TGTGCCGTCCAGAAAGGGATGGAGACCCAGTACTTC. The chain uses TRBV6-1 and TRBJ2-5; D not resolved. Germline V gene lookup returns CDR1 MNHNS and CDR2 SASEGT. The CDR3 consists of 12 residues. Trimming cost V 11 bases and J 5 bases, with 15 bases left between them.

This clonotype showed up many times. At one boundary the junction diverges from the germline segment, which might be a read error. The genes are TRBV5-1 and TRBJ2-5; 12 bases match TRBD2. Germline CDR1 is SGHRS and CDR2 is YFSETQ. The CDR3 spans 15 residues. The CDR3 DNA reads as TGTGCCAGCAGCCCTCTAGCGGGGGGGCCAGAGACCCAGTACTTC. Translated: CASSPLAGGPETQYF.

This chain connects TRBV7-6 to TRBJ1-5; 11 nucleotides agree with TRBD1. The CDR3 has 16 amino acids. V lost 5 bases and J lost 5; bases outside the gene matches: 8. The germline CDR1 and CDR2 sequences are SGHVS and FNYEAQ. CDR3 sequence: CASSPARGQGDQPQHF. The CDR3 bases are TGTGCCAGCAGCCCCGCTAGGGGACAGGGGGATCAGCCCCAGCATTTT.

This clonotype was seen ten or more times. The V and J genes are TRBV10-3 and TRBJ2-1; D might be TRBD1 (7 bases). The V end lost 6 bases, the J end lost 5 bases, and 8 bases lay between the germline ends. The V gene's germline CDR1 is ENHRY and CDR2 SYGVKD. This CDR3 contains 12 residues. The CDR3 sequence: CAISRGDNEQFF. CDR3 sequence (DNA): TGTGCCATCAGCAGGGGGGACAATGAGCAGTTCTTC.

V gene TRBV20-1 combines with J gene TRBJ2-1; 10 bases agree with TRBD2. This CDR3 comprises 15 residues. The germline CDR1 and CDR2 sequences are DFQATT and SNEGSKA (reference sequence). After removal of 8 bases from V and 1 base from J, the junction contained 8 bases not matched to a gene. The CDR3 region is CSSHKLAGSYNEQFF. CDR3 nucleotide sequence: TGCAGTTCCCACAAACTAGCGGGGTCCTACAATGAGCAGTTCTTC.

The V call is TRBV2, the J call TRBJ2-1; D possibly corresponds to TRBD1 (6 bases). CDR3 size: 14 residues. Germline CDR1 reads SNHLY; CDR2 reads FYNNEI. V was pared by 7 bases and J by 4 bases, with 14 bases between. The CDR3 nucleotides read TGTGCCAGCAAACTTACAGGGCTTTACAATGAGCAGTTCTTC. It translates to CASKLTGLYNEQFF.

The chain recombines TRBV7-2 with TRBJ2-5; D may be TRBD1 (6 bases). The ends were cut back, 2 bases at V and 11 bases at J, with 33 bases in the middle. The CDR3 covers 19 residues. Looked up from germline, CDR1 is SGHTA and CDR2 is FQGNSA. DNA for the CDR3: TGTGCCAGCAGCTTAACAGGGACCCAACTGGTGGGGTCTCGGGATGAGCAGTACTTC. Amino acid sequence: CASSLTGTQLVGSRDEQYF.

Ten or more counts support this clonotype. The rearrangement joins TRBV29-1 to TRBJ1-2; D perhaps matches TRBD1 (5 bases). V was pared by 5 bases and J by 6 bases, with 10 bases between. The germline CDR1 and CDR2 sequences are SQVTM and ANQGSEA. The CDR3 is made up of 11 amino acids. The CDR3 DNA is TGCAGCGTTCACGGACATGATGGCTACACCTTC. Protein: CSVHGHDGYTF.

The V gene is TRBV4-1, the J gene TRBJ1-5; 11 bases align to TRBD1. With V trimmed by 1 base and J by 5 bases, 4 bases remained unmatched. CDR3 length equals 16 residues. Germline CDR1 is MGHRA and CDR2 is YSYEKL. CDR3: CASSQAGTGGDQPQHF. CDR3 in DNA: TGCGCCAGCAGCCAAGCCGGGACAGGGGGGGATCAGCCCCAGCATTTT.

This chain connects TRBV5-1 to TRBJ2-1, with 11 bases that match TRBD2. Germline trimming cut 8 bases from V and 2 bases from J; bases unmatched to any gene: 6. The CDR3 sequence is 15 residues long. Looked up from germline, CDR1 is SGHRS and CDR2 is YFSETQ. CDR3 nucleotides: TGCGCCAGTAAACTAGCGGGGGATACCTACAATGAGCAGTTCTTC. Translating it yields CASKLAGDTYNEQFF.

The J gene is TRBJ2-7, the V gene TRBV7-2; D possibly matches TRBD1 or TRBD2 (5 bases each). Germline CDR1 SGHTA, CDR2 FQGNSA. Trimming removed 8 bases from V and 2 bases from J, with 10 bases in between. The CDR3 sequence is 12 residues long. The CDR3 is CASARGPYEQYF. CDR3 coding DNA: TGTGCCAGCGCTAGGGGACCCTACGAGCAGTACTTC.

Regarding this clonotype: This may stem from a read error, because a much larger clone lies one nucleotide away. The chain recombines TRBV29-1 with TRBJ2-1; 12 nucleotides line up with TRBD2. The CDR3 has 16 amino acids. The V segment lost 3 bases and the J segment 6 bases; nucleotides outside the gene matches: 9. Germline CDR1 is SQVTM and CDR2 is ANQGSEA. CDR3 protein: CSVDDRLAGVINEQFF. The CDR3 DNA is TGCAGCGTTGATGACAGACTAGCGGGGGTGATCAATGAGCAGTTCTTC.

The V call is TRBV6-5, the J call TRBJ2-4; 10 bases line up with TRBD2. This CDR3 spans 16 amino acids. Losses at the gene ends were 2 bases for V and 13 bases for J; bases not matched to a gene: 14. Germline loops: CDR1 MNHEY, CDR2 SVGAGI. CDR3 residues: CASSYRPSSGRKEQYF. The DNA for the CDR3 is TGTGCCAGCAGTTACCGCCCTTCTAGCGGGAGAAAAGAGCAGTACTTC.

This clonotype was seen many times. The V and J genes are TRBV3-1 and TRBJ2-1; TRBD2 might be the D (7 bases). CDR3 size: 13 residues. Germline CDR1 is LGHDT and CDR2 is YNNKEL (reference sequence). V lost 5 bases, J lost 6 bases, and 11 bases lay in between. The CDR3 spells CASSGGAGNEQFF. The CDR3 DNA is TGTGCCAGCAGCGGGGGGGCAGGCAATGAGCAGTTCTTC.

V and J are TRBV29-1 and TRBJ2-5; 7 bases match TRBD1. Germline assignment: CDR1 SQVTM and CDR2 ANQGSEA. There are 13 residues in the CDR3. J gave up 9 bases and V 7 bases, and 14 bases lay outside the gene matches. The CDR3 loop reads CSAPARGLGAQYF. In DNA, the CDR3 is TGCAGCGCTCCAGCGAGGGGGCTCGGGGCCCAGTACTTC.

V and J are TRBV12-3 or TRBV12-4 and TRBJ2-6; 7 nucleotides line up with TRBD2. This CDR3 region has 17 residues. V shed 9 bases and J 0 bases; nucleotides not matched to a gene: 11. The CDR3 DNA reads as TGTGCCAGTCACTCTAGCGGCTTCTTCTCTGGGGCCAACGTCCTGACTTTC. The encoded protein is CASHSSGFFSGANVLTF.

In regard to this clonotype: A much larger clonotype is one base distant, so this may be a read error. The chain uses TRBV7-2 and TRBJ2-3, with D unclear. CDR1 SGHTA and CDR2 FQGNSA come from the germline V gene. This CDR3 comprises 13 residues. Here the CDR3 reads CASSFLATDKQYF. The CDR3 nucleotides read TGTGCCAGCAGCTTCCTGGCCACAGATAAGCAGTATTTT.

This clonotype turned up a few times. The V and J genes are TRBV12-3 or TRBV12-4 and TRBJ1-2; D is possibly TRBD1 (5 bases). This CDR3 has 12 residues. V dropped 7 bases and J dropped 5 bases, with 11 bases sitting between them. The CDR3 is CASTTPGYGYTF. The CDR3 nucleotides are TGTGCCAGCACCACACCAGGGTATGGCTACACCTTC.

This clonotype was seen a few times. The V call is TRBV6-6, the J call TRBJ2-3, with D hard to call. Trimming removed 2 bases at V and 3 bases at J, with 12 bases between. The length of the CDR3 is 15 residues. Germline V gives CDR1 MNHNY, CDR2 SVGAGI (reference sequence). CDR3 coding DNA: TGTGCCAGCAGTTACGGCGGTGCTAGGACAGATACGCAGTATTTT. This encodes CASSYGGARTDTQYF.

Many counts were recorded for this clonotype. The chain has TRBV11-2 and TRBJ2-7; TRBD2 is a possible D gene (6 bases). V lost 3 bases to trimming and J lost 0 bases, with 9 bases between them. In germline, CDR1 is SGHAT, CDR2 FQNNGV. The CDR3 has 14 residues. The chain's CDR3 is CASSFQRVSYEQYF. DNA of the CDR3: TGTGCCAGCAGCTTCCAGCGGGTCTCCTACGAGCAGTACTTC.

The V and J genes are TRBV12-3 or TRBV12-4 and TRBJ1-1; no firm D call. V dropped 1 base and J dropped 2 bases, with 8 bases sitting between them. The CDR3 covers 14 residues. The CDR3 bases are TGTGCCAGCAGTTTAGAGGTCTCCAACACTGAAGCTTTCTTT. It translates to CASSLEVSNTEAFF.

The V and J genes are TRBV9 and TRBJ2-7, with no clear D. V lost 3 bases, J lost 0 bases, and 13 bases lay in between. The CDR3 totals 15 residues. Germline loops: CDR1 SGDLS, CDR2 YYNGEE. The CDR3 is CASSANPANSYEQYF. DNA of the CDR3: TGTGCCAGCAGCGCCAATCCTGCGAACTCCTACGAGCAGTACTTC.

A few counts support this clonotype. V gene TRBV10-2 combines with J gene TRBJ1-4; D is undetermined. Between the trimmed V and J ends, which lost 5 bases and 0 bases, there was a span of 7 bases. There are 14 residues in the CDR3. Germline V CDR1 and CDR2: WSHSY, SAAADI. The CDR3, as DNA: TGCGCCAGCAGTCCGGTAACAACTAATGAAAAACTGTTTTTT. Its protein is CASSPVTTNEKLFF.

The chain's CDR3 is CAIRPTSGSPSNLYEQYF. The CDR3 DNA follows: TGTGCCATCAGGCCGACTAGCGGGTCGCCCTCAAATCTCTACGAGCAGTACTTC. This chain connects TRBV10-3 to TRBJ2-5; TRBD2 matches at 10 bases. The end of the DNA aligns better with TRBJ2-7, so the J call may be wrong. The CDR3 covers 18 residues. Germline V gene sequence: CDR1 ENHRY, CDR2 SYGVKD.

V and J are TRBV20-1 and TRBJ1-1, with D perhaps TRBD1 (5 bases). CDR1 is DFQATT and CDR2 is SNEGSKA in the germline V gene (reference sequence). V lost 3 bases, J lost 7 bases, and 12 bases lay in between. The length of the CDR3 is 12 residues. The CDR3 DNA is TGCAGTGCTAGTCTAGGGACGGTTGAAGCTTTCTTT. It specifies CSASLGTVEAFF.